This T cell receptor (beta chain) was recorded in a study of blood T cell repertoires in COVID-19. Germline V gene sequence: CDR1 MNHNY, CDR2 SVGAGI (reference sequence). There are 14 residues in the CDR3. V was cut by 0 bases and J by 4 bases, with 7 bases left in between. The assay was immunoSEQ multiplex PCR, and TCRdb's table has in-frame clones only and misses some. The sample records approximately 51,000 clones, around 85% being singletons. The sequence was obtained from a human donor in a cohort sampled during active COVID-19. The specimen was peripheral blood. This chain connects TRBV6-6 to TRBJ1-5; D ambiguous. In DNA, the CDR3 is TGTGCCAGCAGTTACTCAGAGGGAAATCAGCCCCAGCATTTT. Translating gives CASSYSEGNQPQHF.